This record looks at one T cell receptor (beta chain) sequence and its context. Other DNA sequences in the sample encode the same CDR3. This CDR3 is built from 16 residues. Germline V gene sequence: CDR1 LGHDT, CDR2 YNNKEL (reference sequence). Trimming removed 4 bases from V and 2 bases from J; junction bases left unmatched: 5. The record originates from a study of CD4 T cells in relation to SARS-CoV-2 and coronaviruses. Here immunoSEQ multiplex PCR was the method, and the copy in TCRdb shows in-frame clones only, minus some. The top ten clones hold about 3% of a sample with about 37,000 clones, 70% to 90% of them seen once.

The chain employs TRBV3-1 (or the pseudogene TRBV3-2) and TRBJ2-5; 12 bases line up with TRBD1. The specimen was memory CD4+ T cells from PBMCs. This clonotype originated in an adult with COVID-19. The CDR3: CASSRGTGGWQETQYF. The CDR3 DNA reads as TGTGCCAGCAGCCGCGGGACAGGGGGCTGGCAAGAGACCCAGTACTTC.